The 11 T cell receptor beta chains listed next were all sequenced from one sample in a study of cytomegalovirus exposure and HLA in healthy donors. 13 Jbeta primers and 60 Vbeta primers were used for the PCR. Generated by immunoSEQ multiplex PCR, the TCRdb table keeps only in-frame clones and is missing some. Seen here are 130,000 or so clones, around 77% observed once, and the top ten hold 0.75% to 0.95%. The sequencing input was PBMCs. The origin of the receptors is a woman aged 55-70 years in good health and CMV-seronegative.

The V gene is TRBV6-1, the J gene TRBJ2-7, with 8 bases fitting TRBD1. Germline loops: CDR1 MNHNS, CDR2 SASEGT. The CDR3 is 14 amino acids. The junction had 7 bases not matched to a gene; V was cut back by 5 bases and J by 4 bases. The CDR3 protein is CASSIVQGAYEQYF. CDR3 nucleotide sequence: TGTGCCAGCAGTATTGTCCAGGGGGCATACGAGCAGTACTTC.

V usage is TRBV2 and J usage is TRBJ1-2; D perhaps matches TRBD1 (6 bases). The CDR3 extends over 15 amino acids. V dropped 5 bases and J dropped 4 bases, with 17 bases sitting between them. Germline lookup yields CDR1 SNHLY and CDR2 FYNNEI. The CDR3 coding sequence is TGTGCCAGCAGTTATGGACAGATAAATTTCTATGGCTACACCTTC. Its translation is CASSYGQINFYGYTF.

This chain uses TRBV7-3 with TRBJ2-7; 12 positions match TRBD2. V lost 2 bases to trimming and J lost 6 bases; unmatched junction nucleotides: 5. CDR1 and CDR2 from the germline V gene are SGHTA and FQGTGA. The CDR3 sequence is 15 residues long. The CDR3 is CASSLWASGRGEQYF. In DNA, the CDR3 is TGTGCCAGCAGCTTATGGGCTAGCGGGAGGGGCGAGCAGTACTTC.

The rearrangement joins TRBV4-1 to TRBJ2-7, with 11 bases that match TRBD2. Germline values: CDR1 MGHRA, CDR2 YSYEKL. The J segment lost 4 bases and the V segment lost 1 base, leaving 9 bases of the junction unmatched. The CDR3 covers 17 residues. The CDR3 nucleotides read TGCGCCAGCAGCCAAGGAATTACTAGCGGGAGTAAATACGAGCAGTACTTC. Translation: CASSQGITSGSKYEQYF.

As regards this clone: A read error may produce the germline difference seen at one junction end. The chain uses TRBV4-2 and TRBJ2-7, with 9 bases identical to TRBD1. The germline V gene has CDR1 LGHNA and CDR2 YNFKEQ. This CDR3 spans 15 amino acids. The DNA of the CDR3 is TGTGCCAGCACCCAAAATGCCGGGACAGGGCACGAGCAGTACTTC. Translated, it gives CASTQNAGTGHEQYF.

V and J are TRBV5-1 and TRBJ2-1; a weak D match, TRBD2 (6 bases). This CDR3 region has 16 residues. CDR1 is SGHRS, CDR2 YFSETQ, per germline. Trimming took 4 bases from V and 0 from J, leaving 14 bases between them. The CDR3 nucleotides are TGCGCCAGCAGCCCGTCGGCGGGAAGCTCCTACAATGAGCAGTTCTTC. Protein product: CASSPSAGSSYNEQFF.

This rearrangement joins TRBV6-8 to TRBJ1-1; D ambiguous. The length of the CDR3 is 20 residues. The germline CDR1 and CDR2 sequences are MNHGY and SAAAGT. Trimming took 7 bases from V and 4 from J, leaving 34 bases between them. CDR3 protein: CASIQKRWRGQTEGLTEAFF. CDR3 coding DNA: TGTGCCAGCATCCAAAAAAGGTGGCGGGGTCAAACCGAGGGTCTCACTGAAGCTTTCTTT.

The V call is TRBV6-5, the J call TRBJ1-5; 8 bases agree with TRBD1. The CDR3 contains 15 residues. Germline CDR1 reads MNHEY; CDR2 reads SVGAGI. Germline trimming cut 5 bases from V and 2 bases from J; bases unmatched to any gene: 5. The CDR3 sequence is CASSRQGLGNQPQHF. CDR3 DNA: TGTGCCAGCAGTCGACAGGGGTTGGGCAATCAGCCCCAGCATTTT.

The chain carries TRBV27 and TRBJ2-3; 14 bases are a match to TRBD2. J lost 2 bases, V lost 5 bases, and 3 bases had no gene match. This CDR3 region has 16 residues. Per the germline V gene, CDR1 is MNHEY and CDR2 is SMNVEV (reference sequence). CDR3 amino acids: CASSTGLAGATDTQYF. CDR3 sequence (DNA): TGTGCCAGCAGTACGGGACTAGCGGGAGCCACAGATACGCAGTATTTT.

This sequence joins TRBV10-3 and TRBJ2-1; 14 positions agree with TRBD2. From germline, CDR1 is ENHRY and CDR2 SYGVKD. This CDR3 comprises 14 residues. CDR3 sequence (DNA): TGTGCTCATCGGCCGGGACTAGCGGGAGCCGAGCAGTTCTTC. Translation: CAHRPGLAGAEQFF.

In this sample, this clone turned up a few times. This rearrangement joins TRBV2 to TRBJ2-3, with 7 nucleotides matching TRBD1. Trimming removed 8 bases from V and 3 bases from J; junction bases left unmatched: 8. The CDR3 consists of 14 residues. Germline CDR1 reads SNHLY; CDR2 reads FYNNEI. CDR3 sequence reads: CASGMDRMTDTQYF. The DNA of the CDR3 is TGTGCCAGCGGAATGGACAGGATGACAGATACGCAGTATTTT.